The 2 T cell receptor beta chains in this list originate from one sample, sequenced in a study of T cells in Graves' hyperthyroidism and ophthalmopathy (dated by TCRdb to between 2018 and 2021). Library creation used multiplex PCR. Sequencing took place on an Illumina HiSeq 2000. Amplification of TCR beta CDR3 regions was carried out from RNA transcripts. The first round of RT-PCR for the TCR CDR3 was performed with the HTBI primer set and the Qiagen OneStep RT-PCR kit. TCRdb reprocessing: public reads trimmed at Q25 with fastp, clones called with MiXCR, in-frame beta chains kept. Each CDR3 protein appears once, grouped with its most common genes and DNA. The sample has fewer than 400,000 distinct CDR3 sequences on record, over 11% of them singletons. The ten largest account for around 27% of the sample. The sequencing sample was made of blood. The receptors were gathered from a man aged 50 to 60 with Graves' ophthalmopathy.

This clonotype was seen many times. The gene calls are TRBV20-1 and TRBJ2-3; tentatively, D is TRBD2 (7 bases). V dropped 0 bases and J dropped 4 bases, with 17 bases sitting between them. The CDR3 spans 16 residues. Germline V CDR1 and CDR2: DFQATT, SNEGSKA (reference sequence). CDR3: CSARDVRQGRADTQYF. Here the CDR3 DNA reads TGCAGTGCTAGAGATGTGCGGCAGGGGAGGGCAGATACGCAGTATTTT.

This clonotype was observed many times. This sequence joins TRBV19 and TRBJ2-1; D is ambiguous. V was pared by 3 bases and J by 4 bases, with 4 bases between. The V gene's germline CDR1 is LNHDA and CDR2 SQIVND (reference sequence). The CDR3 is 12 amino acids. The CDR3 sequence is CASSISYNEQFF. Written as DNA, the CDR3 is TGTGCCAGTAGTATTTCGTACAATGAGCAGTTCTTC.